Each of the 31 T cell receptor beta chains below was sequenced from the same sample in a study of T cell responses to AZD1222 COVID-19 vaccine. The assay was immunoSEQ multiplex PCR, and TCRdb's table has in-frame clones only and misses some. This sample has some 130,000 clones, with roughly 92% found just once. The sequencing here drew on peripheral blood, taken 28 days after the second AZD1222 dose. The receptors derive from an adult who received the AZD1222 COVID-19 vaccine.

The count of this clone is one. The rearrangement joins TRBV25-1 to TRBJ2-5; the match to TRBD1 covers 7 bases. Germline assignment: CDR1 MGHDK and CDR2 SYGVNS. V shed 2 bases, J shed 5 bases, and the junction held 8 bases outside the gene matches. CDR3 length equals 15 residues. The CDR3 spells CASSEQDRPGETQYF. The DNA for the CDR3 is TGTGCCAGCAGTGAACAGGACAGGCCTGGGGAGACCCAGTACTTC.

The rearrangement uses TRBV6-6 and TRBJ2-5; D is undetermined. The V gene's germline CDR1 is MNHNY and CDR2 SVGAGI (reference sequence). The CDR3 is made up of 16 amino acids. V lost 6 bases to trimming and J lost 4 bases, with 21 bases between them. CDR3 coding DNA: TGTGCCAGCAGCTCTACGGCTTATCATGTCCGAGAGACCCAGTACTTC. Translated: CASSSTAYHVRETQYF.

The chain uses TRBV2 and TRBJ2-3; 10 bases line up with TRBD2. Losses at the gene ends were 3 bases for V and 2 bases for J; bases not matched to a gene: 5. Germline V gene data show CDR1 as SNHLY and CDR2 as FYNNEI. The CDR3 is made up of 16 amino acids. The CDR3 is CASSDLAGAYTDTQYF. The CDR3, as DNA: TGTGCCAGCAGTGATCTAGCGGGGGCCTACACAGATACGCAGTATTTT. Combining the CDR3 with reference TRBV2 and TRBJ2-3 gives the whole variable domain EPEVTQTPSHQVTQMGQEVILRCVPISNHLYFYWYRQILGQKVEFLVSFYNNEISEKSEIFDDQFSVERPDGSNFTLKIRSTKLEDSAMYFCASSDLAGAYTDTQYFGPGTRLTVL.

This clone was observed once. This chain uses TRBV28 with TRBJ1-3; no clear D. CDR3 length: 15 amino acids. The germline V gene encodes CDR1 MDHEN and CDR2 SYDVKM. Trimming stripped 6 bases from V and 0 bases from J, with 12 bases between. The CDR3 here is CASRLNYLSGNTIYF. The DNA of the CDR3 is TGTGCCAGCAGACTGAACTATCTCTCTGGAAACACCATATATTTT. The whole variable domain, remainder taken from reference TRBV28 and TRBJ1-3, is DVKVTQSSRYLVKRTGEKVFLECVQDMDHENMFWYRQDPGLGLRLIYFSYDVKMKEKGDIPEGYSVSREKKERFSLILESASTNQTSMYLCASRLNYLSGNTIYFGEGSWLTVV.

This chain uses TRBV19 with TRBJ1-1; possible D gene TRBD1, 5 bases. There are 13 residues in the CDR3. Germline V gene data show CDR1 as LNHDA and CDR2 as SQIVND (reference sequence). V was pared by 5 bases and J by 5 bases, with 12 bases between. CDR3 nucleotide sequence: TGTGCCAGTAGTCCAGTTCGGGGGACTGAAGCTTTCTTT. Translated, it gives CASSPVRGTEAFF.

This chain uses TRBV6-1 with TRBJ2-7, with TRBD1 matching 7 bases. The CDR3 spans 15 residues. Per germline, CDR1 MNHNS and CDR2 SASEGT. The J segment lost 0 bases and the V segment lost 1 base, leaving 3 bases of the junction unmatched. The DNA of the CDR3 is TGTGCCAGCAGTGAAGGGCCAGGGGGCTCCTACGAGCAGTACTTC. Encoded protein: CASSEGPGGSYEQYF.

The chain links TRBV30 to TRBJ1-5, with no clear D. Germline CDR1 is GTSNPN and CDR2 is SVGIG (reference sequence). CDR3 length: 13 amino acids. V was pared by 5 bases and J by 0 bases, with 8 bases between. The CDR3 loop is CAWGSYSNQPQHF. The CDR3 DNA follows: TGTGCCTGGGGGAGCTATAGCAATCAGCCCCAGCATTTT.

This chain links TRBV7-6 with TRBJ1-5, with D possibly being TRBD1 (6 bases). Trimming removed 2 bases at V and 2 bases at J, with 19 bases between. The CDR3 extends over 18 amino acids. Germline CDR1 is SGHVS and CDR2 is FNYEAQ. CDR3 sequence (DNA): TGTGCCAGCAGCTTATCCACCGCGTGGGGGCCTGGCAATCAGCCCCAGCATTTT. As protein: CASSLSTAWGPGNQPQHF.

This chain joins TRBV7-9 and TRBJ1-6, with 8 bases matching TRBD1. CDR3 length equals 16 residues. V lost 4 bases and J lost 0; bases outside the gene matches: 2. Looked up from germline, CDR1 is SEHNR and CDR2 is FQNEAQ (reference sequence). The CDR3 DNA follows: TGTGCCAGCAGCTCCACAGGGGGCTCCTATAATTCACCCCTCCACTTT. This translates into CASSSTGGSYNSPLHF.

This clone came up once. This chain links TRBV24-1 with TRBJ1-5; no firm D call. Germline CDR1 reads KGHDR; CDR2 reads SFDVKD. This CDR3 contains 13 residues. The germline V and J ends were trimmed by 3 bases and 4 bases, with 6 bases remaining between them. The CDR3 DNA is TGTGCCACCAGTGATCGAGGGAATCAGCCCCAGCATTTT. Residues: CATSDRGNQPQHF.

This clone was seen a handful of times. Here the CDR3 DNA reads TGCGCCAGCAGCCAAGATCGGGGATCAAATGAAAAACTGTTTTTT. It translates to CASSQDRGSNEKLFF. V gene TRBV4-3 combines with J gene TRBJ1-4; no reliable D call. The CDR3 is 15 amino acids. Germline V CDR1 and CDR2: LGHNA, YSLEER. The germline V and J ends were trimmed by 0 bases and 5 bases, with 10 bases remaining between them.

CDR3 in DNA: TGCGCCAGCAGCTCCACAGGGTCTTACACAGATACGCAGTATTTT. Translating gives CASSSTGSYTDTQYF. This chain uses TRBV5-1 with TRBJ2-3; D is perhaps TRBD1 (6 bases). Trimming stripped 3 bases from V and 2 bases from J, with 13 bases between. Germline loops: CDR1 SGHRS, CDR2 YFSETQ. The CDR3 sequence is 15 residues long. The full variable domain, completed using reference TRBV5-1 and TRBJ2-3, is KAGVTQTPRYLIKTRGQQVTLSCSPISGHRSVSWYQQTPGQGLQFLFEYFSETQRNKGNFPGRFSGRQFSNSRSEMNVSTLELGDSALYLCASSSTGSYTDTQYFGPGTRLTVL.

The V call is TRBV5-1, the J call TRBJ1-2; 7 bases agree with TRBD1. V lost 1 base to trimming and J lost 5 bases; unmatched junction nucleotides: 8. CDR1 and CDR2 from the germline V gene are SGHRS and YFSETQ. The CDR3 contains 15 residues. For the CDR3, the DNA is TGCGCCAGCAGCTTGCAGGCAGGGGGATTTTATGGCTACACCTTC. It is translated as CASSLQAGGFYGYTF.

This chain connects TRBV28 to TRBJ1-2, with no clear D. Germline V CDR1 and CDR2: MDHEN, SYDVKM. Trimming left V 6 bases short and J 4 bases short, with 18 bases between. The CDR3 spans 15 residues. CDR3 sequence: CASSPSPGIIYGYTF. CDR3 in DNA: TGTGCCAGCAGCCCGTCACCGGGGATCATCTATGGCTACACCTTC.

This chain joins TRBV5-1 and TRBJ1-2; D is unresolved. V was shortened by 6 bases and J by 0 bases, with 15 bases between the two germline ends. This CDR3 region has 15 residues. From germline, CDR1 is SGHRS and CDR2 YFSETQ. The CDR3 spells CASKMGVQTNYGYTF. For the CDR3, the DNA is TGCGCCAGCAAAATGGGAGTCCAAACTAACTATGGCTACACCTTC. Combining the CDR3 with reference TRBV5-1 and TRBJ1-2 gives the whole variable domain KAGVTQTPRYLIKTRGQQVTLSCSPISGHRSVSWYQQTPGQGLQFLFEYFSETQRNKGNFPGRFSGRQFSNSRSEMNVSTLELGDSALYLCASKMGVQTNYGYTFGSGTRLTVV.

The chain is built from TRBV6-2 or TRBV6-3 and TRBJ2-2; D gene unclear. This CDR3 is built from 18 residues. Germline V gene sequence: CDR1 MNHEY, CDR2 SVGEGT. Between the trimmed V and J ends, which lost 4 bases and 5 bases, there was a span of 23 bases. In nucleotides, the CDR3 is TGTGCCAGCAGTTCGATACTTCAAGGCGCACTTCGAACCGGGGAGCTGTTTTTT. Amino acids: CASSSILQGALRTGELFF.

The V and J genes are TRBV19 and TRBJ2-4; D perhaps matches TRBD2 (6 bases). The CDR3 covers 16 residues. Between the trimmed V and J ends, which lost 4 bases and 0 bases, there was a span of 13 bases. Germline lookup yields CDR1 LNHDA and CDR2 SQIVND (reference sequence). CDR3 nucleotide sequence: TGTGCCAGTAGTACTAGGACTAATCTAGCCAAAAACATTCAGTACTTC. It encodes CASSTRTNLAKNIQYF.

This chain uses TRBV18 with TRBJ1-2; D perhaps matches TRBD1 (6 bases). The CDR3 has 18 amino acids. CDR1 KGHSH and CDR2 LQKENI come from the germline V gene. V shed 3 bases and J shed 6 bases, with 26 bases lying between them. CDR3 loop: CASSPSTYRTEKRDGYTF. CDR3 nucleotide sequence: TGTGCCAGCTCACCCAGCACGTATAGGACAGAAAAAAGGGATGGCTACACCTTC.

The chain uses TRBV28 and TRBJ1-2, with D perhaps matching TRBD1 (6 bases). The V gene's germline CDR1 is MDHEN and CDR2 SYDVKM. There are 17 residues in the CDR3. V was cut by 5 bases and J by 6 bases, with 25 bases left in between. In DNA, the CDR3 is TGTGCCAGCAGTACCCCCGGGTTGGTCGGGGGGCCTAATGGCTACACCTTC. Residues: CASSTPGLVGGPNGYTF.

The V and J genes are TRBV2 and TRBJ2-3, with D perhaps given as TRBD1 or TRBD2 (5 bases each). The V end lost 10 bases, the J end lost 4 bases, and 21 bases lay between the germline ends. Germline assignment: CDR1 SNHLY and CDR2 FYNNEI. There are 15 residues in the CDR3. The CDR3 DNA sequence: TGTGCCACCCCTCGGGGCAGGGATGGCGCAGATACGCAGTATTTT. Residues: CATPRGRDGADTQYF.

The gene calls are TRBV3-1 (or the pseudogene TRBV3-2) and TRBJ2-5; 7 bases fit TRBD1. This CDR3 is 15 amino acids long. J gave up 3 bases and V 1 base, and 5 bases lay outside the gene matches. Germline values: CDR1 LGHDT, CDR2 YNNKEL (reference sequence). The CDR3 region has the DNA TGTGCCAGCAGCCAAGGGGGGACAGACGAAGAGACCCAGTACTTC. Its protein is CASSQGGTDEETQYF.

This chain connects TRBV27 to TRBJ2-7; the D is unclear. Germline CDR1 reads MNHEY; CDR2 reads SMNVEV (reference sequence). The CDR3 is 14 residues long. V dropped 0 bases and J dropped 1 base, with 7 bases sitting between them. In nucleotides, the CDR3 is TGTGCCAGCAGTTTATCGGCTCAGTCCTACGAGCAGTACTTC. This sequence encodes CASSLSAQSYEQYF.

V gene TRBV5-4 combines with J gene TRBJ2-3, with 13 bases identical to TRBD2. Per the germline V gene, CDR1 is SGHNT and CDR2 is YYREEE (reference sequence). This CDR3 comprises 17 residues. Trimming at V came to 4 bases and at J to 2 bases, leaving 7 bases not matched to a gene. The CDR3, as DNA: TGTGCCAGCAGCGCCGGGACTAGCGGGGCCCTCACAGATACGCAGTATTTT. Its protein is CASSAGTSGALTDTQYF. Full variable domain (remainder filled in from reference TRBV5-4 and TRBJ2-3): ETGVTQSPTHLIKTRGQQVTLRCSSQSGHNTVSWYQQALGQGPQFIFQYYREEENGRGNFPPRFSGLQFPNYSSELNVNALELDDSALYLCASSAGTSGALTDTQYFGPGTRLTVL.

The chain combines TRBV6-2 or TRBV6-3 with TRBJ2-7; 10 bases are a match to TRBD2. Germline V gene data show CDR1 as MNHEY and CDR2 as SVGEGT. The V and J ends lost 3 bases and 6 bases, in that order; junction bases with no gene match: 5. The CDR3 sequence is 14 residues long. The CDR3 loop is CASSYLAGESEQYF. In nucleotides, the CDR3 is TGTGCCAGCAGTTATCTAGCGGGGGAATCCGAGCAGTACTTC.

This chain connects TRBV14 to TRBJ1-5; the D gene is possibly TRBD1 (5 bases). Trimming took 1 base from V and 3 from J, leaving 7 bases between them. This CDR3 region has 14 residues. Germline V gene data show CDR1 as SGHDN and CDR2 as FVKESK. The CDR3 bases are TGTGCCAGCAGCCAAGTAGGGGTCAATCAGCCCCAGCATTTT. Translated: CASSQVGVNQPQHF. The variable domain in full, with the rest retrieved from reference TRBV14 and TRBJ1-5, is EAGVTQFPSHSVIEKGQTVTLRCDPISGHDNLYWYRRVMGKEIKFLLHFVKESKQDESGMPNNRFLAERTGGTYSTLKVQPAELEDSGVYFCASSQVGVNQPQHFGDGTRLSIL.

This chain joins TRBV7-3 and TRBJ2-1, with 9 nucleotides matching TRBD2. Germline V lookup: CDR1 SGHTA, CDR2 FQGTGA. V lost 6 bases and J lost 7; bases outside the gene matches: 10. The CDR3 length is 15 residues. The CDR3 DNA reads TGTGCCAGCAGTACCTTAGCGGGAGTTGAAAATGAGCAGTTCTTC. The encoded protein is CASSTLAGVENEQFF.

The chain uses TRBV30 and TRBJ1-5; D unresolved. Germline lookup yields CDR1 GTSNPN and CDR2 SVGIG (reference sequence). This CDR3 is 13 amino acids long. The V gene lost 1 base and the J gene lost 5 bases, with 9 bases spanning the gap. CDR3 bases: TGTGCCTGGAGTGACGACGGATATCAGCCCCAGCATTTT. Its translation is CAWSDDGYQPQHF.

The chain uses TRBV5-6 and TRBJ2-5; possible D gene TRBD2, 6 bases. CDR3 size: 14 residues. The germline gives CDR1 SGHDT, CDR2 YYEEEE. Trimming took 5 bases from V and 5 from J, leaving 16 bases between them. The CDR3 DNA sequence: TGTGCCAGCAGGGACACGGGCCGGGGGGAGACCCAGTACTTC. Translating gives CASRDTGRGETQYF.

The chain has TRBV7-9 and TRBJ1-2, with D unresolved. Deletions cut 5 bases from V and 7 bases from J, with 11 bases between. Germline assignment: CDR1 SEHNR and CDR2 FQNEAQ (reference sequence). This CDR3 spans 12 amino acids. The CDR3 protein is CASSPVAVGYTF. CDR3 DNA: TGTGCCAGCAGCCCGGTTGCTGTTGGCTACACCTTC.

This clone occurred once. The CDR3 loop is CASSPPKQGGADTQYF. CDR3 DNA: TGTGCCAGCTCACCACCTAAACAGGGCGGGGCAGATACGCAGTATTTT. The V gene is TRBV18, the J gene TRBJ2-3; D is perhaps TRBD1 or TRBD2 (6 bases each). The V and J ends lost 0 bases and 4 bases respectively, with 14 bases between them. CDR3 length: 16 amino acids. The germline V gene encodes CDR1 KGHSH and CDR2 LQKENI.

The chain recombines TRBV30 with TRBJ1-3; TRBD1 matches at 7 bases. This CDR3 has 15 amino acids. Trimming removed 0 bases from V and 3 bases from J; junction bases left unmatched: 5. Germline CDR1 reads GTSNPN; CDR2 reads SVGIG (reference sequence). The CDR3, as DNA: TGTGCCTGGAGTGTAGGAGGGGGCGGTGGAAACACCATATATTTT. It translates to CAWSVGGGGGNTIYF.